The present T cell receptor (beta chain) was sequenced within a study of OX40 agonist ivuxolimab in advanced cancers. Study-wide context: Ivuxolimab is an agonistic anti-OX40 (CD134) antibody, and patients were treated with it. Study results and caveats: Among patients with partial responses at 0.1-3.0 mg/kg, clonal expansion was among the lowest.

The protocol was immunoSEQ multiplex PCR, while the TCRdb copy is restricted to in-frame clones and leaves out a portion. The sample yields 38,000 or so clones, approximately 89% seen once. As concerns this clone: What it binds is not known. The sample has other DNA sequences that encode this CDR3 too.

A history of autoimmune disease or systemic immunosuppression excluded patients. At cycle 4 day 1, cycle 7 day 1, and baseline, blood was sampled. The CDR3 loop spans 14 amino acids. V lost 2 bases and J 1 base, leaving 9 bases between the germline ends. CDR1 is SGHDT, CDR2 YYEEEE, per germline. This clonotype was sampled from an adult with an advanced solid tumor such as melanoma, head and neck, liver or kidney cancer. V and J are TRBV5-6 and TRBJ1-1; no clear D. Sequenced material: CD4+ or CD8+ T cells sorted from blood, taken in a trial of the OX40 agonist ivuxolimab. The CDR3 spells CASSFRGRNTEAFF. CDR3 DNA: TGTGCCAGCAGCTTTAGAGGGAGGAACACTGAAGCTTTCTTT.